Here is one T cell receptor beta chain with its context. The antigen is undetermined. This sample was included in a study of CD8+CD57+ T cells in acquired aplastic anemia. Whole-study context: 3.2 ug was the average amount of DNA from sorted CD4+ and CD8+ cells.

Study outcomes and limitations: Researchers reported that CD8+ Simpson's diversity was not significantly different in patients versus controls. Patients had twenty-nine CD8+ CDR3 sequences in common with controls (the shared set).

CD8+CD57+ cell expansion had been shown by flow cytometry in patients chosen for sequencing. When blood sampling took place, the patients had received no therapy. Germline CDR1 is KGHDR and CDR2 is SFDVKD. This CDR3 comprises 15 residues. Trimming shortened V by 6 bases and J by 0 bases, and 13 bases separated the two germline ends. Profiling that covered TCR beta VDJ and CDR3 relied on genomic DNA as its template. TCRdb passed the reads through MiXCR, listing each CDR3 protein once. The table has roughly 180,000 distinct CDR3 sequences, approximately 48% seen once. Sequencing was carried out using sorted CD4+, CD8+, or CD8+CD57+ T cells (not recorded which) from PBMCs. The rearrangement uses TRBV24-1 and TRBJ1-1, with D possibly TRBD1 on 5 matching bases. The source of this sequence is a human donor with aplastic anemia. The CDR3 bases are TGTGCCACCAGTTTGGGGGATCCCCTGAACACTGAAGCTTTCTTT. Its protein product is CATSLGDPLNTEAFF.